This entry lists 13 T cell receptor beta chains sequenced from one sample in a study of siplizumab effects on memory and regulatory T cells. This table comes from immunoSEQ multiplex PCR, and its TCRdb copy is limited to in-frame clones, with some not included. The data show around 100,000 clones, around 95% seen once. The sequencing sample was made of Tregs sorted from blood. These receptors all stem from a human donor in good health.

The V call is TRBV6-1, the J call TRBJ2-5; the D gene is possibly TRBD2 (6 bases). The CDR3 has 13 residues. Trimming removed 4 bases from V and 6 bases from J, with 12 bases in between. Germline CDR1 is MNHNS and CDR2 is SASEGT. The CDR3 DNA reads TGTGCCAGCAGTGCCACGGGAGCACAGACCCAGTACTTC. Translating it yields CASSATGAQTQYF.

The chain combines TRBV18 with TRBJ2-1; TRBD2 matches 10 bases. The J segment lost 5 bases and the V segment lost 2 bases, leaving 6 bases of the junction unmatched. CDR3 length: 16 residues. The V gene's germline CDR1 is KGHSH and CDR2 LQKENI. CDR3 nucleotides: TGTGCCAGCTCACCAATAGCGGGAGGCGGAAACAATGAGCAGTTCTTC. The encoded protein is CASSPIAGGGNNEQFF.

The V call is TRBV28, the J call TRBJ2-1; 13 nucleotides match TRBD2. Per the germline V gene, CDR1 is MDHEN and CDR2 is SYDVKM. This CDR3 comprises 17 residues. V was pared by 7 bases and J by 1 base, with 7 bases of the junction left unmatched. In nucleotides, the CDR3 is TGTGCCAGCACACTCGGGGGACTAGCGGGATCCTACAATGAGCAGTTCTTC. This encodes CASTLGGLAGSYNEQFF.

The V and J genes are TRBV5-6 and TRBJ1-2; no clear D gene. Germline V gives CDR1 SGHDT, CDR2 YYEEEE. Trimming shortened V by 0 bases and J by 8 bases, and 8 bases separated the two germline ends. This CDR3 region has 12 residues. CDR3 region: CASSLVDWGYTF. The CDR3 bases are TGTGCCAGCAGCTTGGTTGACTGGGGCTACACCTTC.

The V gene is TRBV15, the J gene TRBJ1-1, with 11 nucleotides matching TRBD1. The V gene end was trimmed by 3 bases and the J gene end by 5 bases; junction bases not matched to a gene: 5. The CDR3 is 15 residues long. The germline CDR1 and CDR2 sequences are LNHNV and YYDKDF (reference sequence). CDR3 DNA sequence: TGTGCCACCAGCAGGGGGACAGGGGGGCGGACTGAAGCTTTCTTT. Its protein product is CATSRGTGGRTEAFF.

The chain carries TRBV5-1 and TRBJ2-2, with D perhaps assigned TRBD1 or TRBD2 (6 bases each). In germline, CDR1 is SGHRS, CDR2 YFSETQ. The CDR3 totals 14 residues. Trimming left V 5 bases short and J 5 bases short, with 13 bases between. The CDR3 spells CASSGGRLTGELFF. As DNA, the CDR3 is TGCGCCAGCAGTGGGGGGCGTCTAACCGGGGAGCTGTTTTTT.

The chain is built from TRBV30 and TRBJ1-1; D gene uncertain. The germline V and J ends were trimmed by 1 base and 11 bases, with 11 bases remaining between them. This CDR3 is 11 amino acids long. CDR1 and CDR2 from the germline V gene are GTSNPN and SVGIG (reference sequence). The DNA for the CDR3 is TGTGCCTGGAGTGCAGGTCCGGCGGCTTTCTTT. Translating gives CAWSAGPAAFF. Based on the CDR3 plus reference TRBV30 and TRBJ1-1, the full variable domain is SQTIHQWPATLVQPVGSPLSLECTVEGTSNPNLYWYRQAAGRGLQLLFYSVGIGQISSEVPQNLSASRPQDRQFILSSKKLLLSDSGFYLCAWSAGPAAFFGQGTRLTVV.

By share of the sample, this clone is medium-sized. J is TRBJ2-7 and V is TRBV7-3; D may be TRBD2 (5 bases). Germline-derived CDR1 and CDR2 are SGHTA and FQGTGA. The CDR3 is 13 amino acids. Trimming pared 2 bases from V and 5 bases from J, leaving 10 bases between. This CDR3 reads CASSLGLAHEQYF. In DNA form, the CDR3 reads TGTGCCAGCAGCTTAGGCCTAGCCCACGAGCAGTACTTC.

The V call is TRBV11-3, the J call TRBJ2-3, with TRBD2 matching over 7 bases. Germline CDR1 SGHNT, CDR2 YENEEA. The junction had 6 bases not matched to a gene; V was cut back by 1 base and J by 2 bases. There are 16 residues in the CDR3. The CDR3 sequence: CASSLGGGTYTDTQYF. CDR3 sequence (DNA): TGTGCCAGCAGCTTAGGCGGGGGTACATACACAGATACGCAGTATTTT.

The chain combines TRBV6-5 with TRBJ2-7, with 9 bases matching TRBD1. The CDR3 totals 12 residues. J lost 5 bases, V lost 5 bases, and 1 base had no gene match. The germline CDR1 and CDR2 sequences are MNHEY and SVGAGI. The DNA for the CDR3 is TGTGCCAGCAGTCGGACAGGGGACGAGCAGTACTTC. This sequence encodes CASSRTGDEQYF.

The V gene is TRBV11-3, the J gene TRBJ2-1; D is perhaps TRBD1 (5 bases). V lost 3 bases and J 8 bases, leaving 11 bases between the germline ends. Germline-derived CDR1 and CDR2 are SGHNT and YENEEA. This CDR3 spans 13 amino acids. The DNA of the CDR3 is TGTGCCAGCAGCTTCCCAGGGATCGATGAGCAGTTCTTC. Protein product: CASSFPGIDEQFF.

This clone was seen only once. The chain carries TRBV5-6 and TRBJ2-1; either TRBD1 or TRBD2 may fit D (5 bases each). The germline CDR1 and CDR2 sequences are SGHDT and YYEEEE. Trimming pared 3 bases from V and 1 base from J, leaving 14 bases between. This CDR3 comprises 16 residues. CDR3 in DNA: TGTGCCAGCAGCTCTCTGGGGACCACTTCCTACAATGAGCAGTTCTTC. Its protein is CASSSLGTTSYNEQFF. The full variable domain, with the rest looked up from reference TRBV5-6 and TRBJ2-1, is DAGVTQSPTHLIKTRGQQVTLRCSPKSGHDTVSWYQQALGQGPQFIFQYYEEEERQRGNFPDRFSGHQFPNYSSELNVNALLLGDSALYLCASSSLGTTSYNEQFFGPGTRLTVL.

The rearrangement joins TRBV9 to TRBJ2-7, with TRBD1 identical over 9 bases. The J segment lost 4 bases and the V segment lost 4 bases, leaving 9 bases of the junction unmatched. CDR1 SGDLS and CDR2 YYNGEE come from the germline V gene. This CDR3 has 15 residues. CDR3 nucleotides: TGTGCCAGCAGCCAACACCGGGACAGGGTTTACGAGCAGTACTTC. It encodes CASSQHRDRVYEQYF.